This T cell receptor beta chain was found in a study of radiation and T cells in renal cell carcinoma. This table comes from immunoSEQ multiplex PCR, and its TCRdb copy is limited to in-frame clones, with some not included. Seen here are 100,000 or so clones, around 88% observed once, and the top ten hold approximately 8.4%. A remark on this clone: Its antigen is unknown.

Study-wide results and limits: Pretreatment tumor biopsies were lacking, so baseline clonotypes are unknown. In blood, top tumor clones expanded by 2 weeks, shrinking by 4.

The V gene lost 8 bases and the J gene lost 0 bases, with 16 bases spanning the gap. Germline assignment: CDR1 LNHDA and CDR2 SQIVND (reference sequence). The CDR3 consists of 15 residues. Time point here: baseline pretreatment blood. Treatment indicated: 15 Gy SBRT to primary tumor, nephrectomy 4 weeks later. Serial blood draws occurred at baseline and 2 and 4 weeks post-SBRT. The sample in question was blood, obtained from a patient whose treatment included radiotherapy and nephrectomy. This sequence joins TRBV19 and TRBJ1-1, with a weak D call TRBD1 (6 bases). The TCR sequence derives from a man in his fifties with renal cell carcinoma. In DNA form, the CDR3 reads TGTGCCAGTCAGGGGTCGACGCCCATGAACACTGAAGCTTTCTTT. Residues: CASQGSTPMNTEAFF.